The 6 T cell receptor beta chains given below trace back to one sample, sequenced in a study of CDR3 diversity in severe acne. A single record per CDR3 protein comes from TCRdb applying MiXCR to the PCR reads. This sample has almost 85,000 distinct CDR3 sequences, with under 65% found just once. The sample was blood. The receptor set was obtained from a male donor in good health, without acne.

This chain uses TRBV20-1 with TRBJ1-6; D not resolved. The CDR3 spans 17 residues. Germline assignment: CDR1 DFQATT and CDR2 SNEGSKA (reference sequence). Trimming stripped 0 bases from V and 1 base from J, with 13 bases between. CDR3 nucleotide sequence: TGCAGTGCTAGAGATCTTATTCTGAGTTCCTATAATTCACCCCTCCACTTT. The encoded protein is CSARDLILSSYNSPLHF.

This clonotype came up a few times. The gene calls are TRBV2 and TRBJ2-5, with 9 bases lining up with TRBD1. CDR3 length: 14 amino acids. After removal of 5 bases from V and 7 bases from J, the junction contained 8 bases not matched to a gene. Looked up from germline, CDR1 is SNHLY and CDR2 is FYNNEI. CDR3 amino acids: CASSPPGQGTTQYF. The CDR3 DNA follows: TGTGCCAGCAGTCCACCGGGACAGGGCACGACCCAGTACTTC.

The chain uses TRBV12-3 or TRBV12-4 and TRBJ2-2, with 8 bases fitting TRBD2. The CDR3 extends over 16 amino acids. Unmatched junction bases numbered 4, after V lost 4 bases and J lost 0 bases. This chain's CDR3 is CASSSRRGANTGELFF. The CDR3 bases are TGTGCCAGCAGTTCAAGGCGGGGGGCGAACACCGGGGAGCTGTTTTTT.

This clonotype has just one count. The CDR3 here is CASRPVGAGNTIYF. The CDR3, as DNA: TGTGCCAGCAGGCCGGTCGGGGCTGGAAACACCATATATTTT. J is TRBJ1-3 and V is TRBV5-5; no definite D call. The V gene's germline CDR1 is SGHKS and CDR2 YYEKEE (reference sequence). Between the trimmed V and J ends, which lost 5 bases and 2 bases, there was a span of 11 bases. The CDR3 spans 14 residues. Supplemented by reference TRBV5-5 and TRBJ1-3, the full variable domain reads DAGVTQSPTHLIKTRGQQVTLRCSPISGHKSVSWYQQVLGQGPQFIFQYYEKEERGRGNFPDRFSARQFPNYSSELNVNALLLGDSALYLCASRPVGAGNTIYFGEGSWLTVV.

This clonotype has just one count. The V and J genes are TRBV11-2 and TRBJ2-5, with D maybe TRBD2 (5 bases). The assigned J gene may be wrong: the sequence end matches TRBJ2-1 better. The CDR3 is made up of 16 amino acids. The germline CDR1 and CDR2 sequences are SGHAT and FQNNGV. In nucleotides, the CDR3 is TGTGCCAGCAGCTTAGGAGGACTGGCGTCCTACAATGAGCAGTTCTTC. As protein: CASSLGGLASYNEQFF.

This clonotype was seen only a few times. V gene TRBV7-3 combines with J gene TRBJ1-1; D not resolved. This CDR3 is 14 amino acids long. V lost 5 bases and J 6 bases, leaving 16 bases between the germline ends. Per germline, CDR1 SGHTA and CDR2 FQGTGA. The CDR3, as DNA: TGTGCCAGCAGCCAAGGAGGTGCCGGGCCTGAAGCTTTCTTT. Its translation: CASSQGGAGPEAFF.